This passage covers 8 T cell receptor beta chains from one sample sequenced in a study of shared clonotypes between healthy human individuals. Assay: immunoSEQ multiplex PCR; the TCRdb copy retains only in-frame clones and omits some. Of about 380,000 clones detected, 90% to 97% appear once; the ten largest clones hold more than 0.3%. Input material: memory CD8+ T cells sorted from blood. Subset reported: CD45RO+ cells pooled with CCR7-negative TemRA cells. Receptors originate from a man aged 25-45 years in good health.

CDR3: CAWSGGYADTQYF. In DNA, the CDR3 is TGTGCCTGGAGCGGAGGGTATGCAGATACGCAGTATTTT. The rearrangement links TRBV30 to TRBJ2-3; possible D gene TRBD2, 6 bases. Between the trimmed V and J ends, which lost 3 bases and 4 bases, there was a span of 11 bases. CDR1 is GTSNPN, CDR2 SVGIG, per germline (reference sequence). The CDR3 has 13 residues.

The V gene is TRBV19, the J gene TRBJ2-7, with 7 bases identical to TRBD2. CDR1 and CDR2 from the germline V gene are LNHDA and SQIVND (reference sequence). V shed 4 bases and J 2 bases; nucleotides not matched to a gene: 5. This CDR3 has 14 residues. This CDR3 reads CASSRRGSTYEQYF. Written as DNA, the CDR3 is TGTGCCAGTAGTAGGCGCGGGAGCACCTACGAGCAGTACTTC. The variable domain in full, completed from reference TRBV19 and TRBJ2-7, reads DGGITQSPKYLFRKEGQNVTLSCEQNLNHDAMYWYRQDPGQGLRLIYYSQIVNDFQKGDIAEGYSVSREKKESFPLTVTSAQKNPTAFYLCASSRRGSTYEQYFGPGTRLTVT.

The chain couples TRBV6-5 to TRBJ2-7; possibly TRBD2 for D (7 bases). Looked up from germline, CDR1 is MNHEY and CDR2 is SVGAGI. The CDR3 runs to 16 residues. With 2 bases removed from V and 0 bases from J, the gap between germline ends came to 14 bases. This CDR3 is CASSYGRGASSYEQYF. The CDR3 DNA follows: TGTGCCAGCAGTTACGGGAGGGGGGCGAGCTCCTACGAGCAGTACTTC.

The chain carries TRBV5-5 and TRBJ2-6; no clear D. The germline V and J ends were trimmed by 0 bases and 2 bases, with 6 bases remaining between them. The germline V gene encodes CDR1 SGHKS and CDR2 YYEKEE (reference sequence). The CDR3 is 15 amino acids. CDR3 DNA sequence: TGTGCCAGCAGCTTGGGACGGACTGGGGCCAACGTCCTGACTTTC. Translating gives CASSLGRTGANVLTF.

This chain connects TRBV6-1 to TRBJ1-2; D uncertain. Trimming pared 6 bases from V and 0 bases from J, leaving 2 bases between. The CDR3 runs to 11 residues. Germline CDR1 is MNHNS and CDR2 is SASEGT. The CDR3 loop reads CASRPNYGYTF. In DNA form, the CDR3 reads TGTGCCAGCAGACCTAACTATGGCTACACCTTC.

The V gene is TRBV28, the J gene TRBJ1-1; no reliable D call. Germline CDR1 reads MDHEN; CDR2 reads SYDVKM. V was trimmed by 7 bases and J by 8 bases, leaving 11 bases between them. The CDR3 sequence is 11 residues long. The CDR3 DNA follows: TGTGCCAGCACCCGGCGTCAGGAAGCTTTCTTT. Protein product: CASTRRQEAFF. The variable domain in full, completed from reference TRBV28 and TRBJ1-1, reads DVKVTQSSRYLVKRTGEKVFLECVQDMDHENMFWYRQDPGLGLRLIYFSYDVKMKEKGDIPEGYSVSREKKERFSLILESASTNQTSMYLCASTRRQEAFFGQGTRLTVV.

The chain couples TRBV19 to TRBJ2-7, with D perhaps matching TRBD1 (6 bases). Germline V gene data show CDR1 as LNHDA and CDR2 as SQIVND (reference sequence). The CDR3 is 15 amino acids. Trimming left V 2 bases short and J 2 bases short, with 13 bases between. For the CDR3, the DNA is TGTGCCAGTAGTATAACGGGGACATCCACCTACGAGCAGTACTTC. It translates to CASSITGTSTYEQYF.

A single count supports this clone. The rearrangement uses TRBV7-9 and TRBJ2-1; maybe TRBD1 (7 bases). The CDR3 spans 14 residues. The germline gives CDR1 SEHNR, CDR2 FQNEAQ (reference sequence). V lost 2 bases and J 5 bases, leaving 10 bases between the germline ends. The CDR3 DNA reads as TGTGCCAGCAGCTTACAGGGGGGAAACAATGAGCAGTTCTTC. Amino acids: CASSLQGGNNEQFF.